This T cell receptor beta chain derives from a study of T cell responses to AZD1222 COVID-19 vaccine. Notes on the study in general: Receipt of two AZD1222 doses was followed by a rise in Spike-specific TCR breadth and depth.

As concerns this clone: Its antigen remains unidentified.

Profiled with immunoSEQ multiplex PCR; TCRdb holds only in-frame clones, not every one. The data hold approximately 130,000 clones, with roughly 93% observed a single time. The junction had 4 bases not matched to a gene; V was cut back by 3 bases and J by 4 bases. The CDR3 length is 16 residues. From germline, CDR1 is MDHEN and CDR2 SYDVKM. The receptor was derived from an adult in good health. The chain carries TRBV28 and TRBJ2-1; TRBD2 matches at 12 bases. Sequencing was performed on peripheral blood, taken on day 0 of AZD1222 vaccination. The chain's CDR3 is CASSLTTSGGYNEQFF. The CDR3 DNA sequence: TGTGCCAGCAGTTTGACTACTAGCGGGGGGTACAATGAGCAGTTCTTC.